These 27 T cell receptor beta chains originate from one sample sequenced in a study of blood T cell repertoires in COVID-19. Profiled with immunoSEQ multiplex PCR; TCRdb holds only in-frame clones, not every one. The data hold roughly 240,000 clones, with about 79% observed a single time. The sample was peripheral blood. These receptors were collected from a man between 40 and 49 years old who had recovered from COVID-19.

The rearrangement uses TRBV6-5 and TRBJ2-1, with 8 bases that match TRBD2. Germline assignment: CDR1 MNHEY and CDR2 SVGAGI. The CDR3 totals 15 residues. Trimming took 6 bases from V and 8 from J; bases not matched to a gene: 12. DNA for the CDR3: TGTGCCAGCAGCCCACTTAAAGCGGGAGCCGATGAGCAGTTCTTC. This translates into CASSPLKAGADEQFF.

Note on this clone: One end of the junction varies from germline; a read error may be responsible. The V and J genes are TRBV20-1 and TRBJ1-2, with a weak D call TRBD1 (6 bases). The CDR3 contains 11 residues. Germline V gene sequence: CDR1 DFQATT, CDR2 SNEGSKA (reference sequence). The CDR3 here is CSARRDTTLAF. CDR3 nucleotides: TGCAGTGCTAGACGGGACACGACCCTGGCCTTC.

The rearrangement links TRBV30 to TRBJ2-2; 8 nucleotides line up with TRBD1. V dropped 3 bases and J dropped 7; count of bases not matched to a gene: 4. CDR3 size: 13 residues. Germline lookup yields CDR1 GTSNPN and CDR2 SVGIG (reference sequence). The CDR3 bases are TGTGCCTGGAGATTGACAGGGGACGGGGAGCTGTTTTTT. It specifies CAWRLTGDGELFF.

As for this clone: Compared with germline, one end of the junction differs, possibly owing to a read error. This rearrangement joins TRBV19 to TRBJ1-4, with TRBD1 as a possible D gene (5 bases). The germline V gene has CDR1 LNHDA and CDR2 SQIVND (reference sequence). CDR3 length: 15 amino acids. In DNA form, the CDR3 reads TGTGCCAGCAGTATCCTCGCAGGGAGGGCTGAAAAACTGTTTTTT. Translating gives CASSILAGRAEKLFF.

The chain combines TRBV6-5 with TRBJ2-7; TRBD1 is a possible D gene (6 bases). Germline V gene sequence: CDR1 MNHEY, CDR2 SVGAGI. This CDR3 has 13 residues. Trimming left V 6 bases short and J 1 base short, with 10 bases between. The CDR3 loop reads CASRRTESYEQYF. DNA of the CDR3: TGTGCCAGCAGGAGGACAGAATCCTACGAGCAGTACTTC.

The chain's CDR3 is CATSVGGAVDTQYF. The CDR3, as DNA: TGTGCCACCAGTGTCGGGGGGGCGGTAGATACGCAGTATTTT. This sequence joins TRBV24-1 and TRBJ2-3; TRBD2 matches at 8 bases. There are 14 residues in the CDR3. The ends lost 5 bases at V and 5 bases at J; junction bases unmatched: 5. The V gene's germline CDR1 is KGHDR and CDR2 SFDVKD.

This chain uses TRBV30 with TRBJ1-1; unclear D gene. The V end was cut by 0 bases, the J end by 10 bases, with 9 bases between. CDR3 length: 11 amino acids. CDR1 is GTSNPN, CDR2 SVGIG, per germline (reference sequence). In DNA form, the CDR3 reads TGTGCCTGGAGTGTACTAGCATCAGCTTTCTTT. This gives the protein CAWSVLASAFF. The full variable domain, its missing parts supplied by reference TRBV30 and TRBJ1-1, is SQTIHQWPATLVQPVGSPLSLECTVEGTSNPNLYWYRQAAGRGLQLLFYSVGIGQISSEVPQNLSASRPQDRQFILSSKKLLLSDSGFYLCAWSVLASAFFGQGTRLTVV.

The chain recombines TRBV11-2 with TRBJ2-7; the match to TRBD2 covers 13 bases. The CDR3 length is 14 residues. Germline CDR1 is SGHAT and CDR2 is FQNNGV. With V trimmed by 4 bases and J by 4 bases, 1 base remained unmatched. The CDR3 nucleotides read TGTGCCAGCAGCTCGACTAGCGGGAGGTACGAGCAGTACTTC. It yields the protein CASSSTSGRYEQYF.

This clone occurred once. The chain combines TRBV19 with TRBJ1-1; TRBD1 agrees at 8 bases. The CDR3 has 16 residues. V trimming: 6 bases; J trimming: 3 bases; junction bases outside the gene matches: 12. Germline V gene sequence: CDR1 LNHDA, CDR2 SQIVND (reference sequence). CDR3 in amino acids: CASSELDRGGDTEAFF. CDR3 nucleotide sequence: TGTGCCAGTAGCGAACTCGACAGGGGTGGAGACACTGAAGCTTTCTTT.

V gene TRBV29-1 combines with J gene TRBJ2-1, with 8 positions matching TRBD1. J gave up 1 base and V 7 bases, and 12 bases lay outside the gene matches. Per germline, CDR1 SQVTM and CDR2 ANQGSEA. CDR3 length equals 16 residues. The CDR3 spells CSALTPGQVSYNEQFF. CDR3 nucleotides: TGCAGCGCCCTAACCCCGGGACAGGTATCCTACAATGAGCAGTTCTTC.

Comment on this clone: Compared with germline, one end of the junction differs, possibly owing to a read error. This chain's CDR3 is CASTLDLTGDGYSNQPQHF. The CDR3 DNA reads TGTGCCAGCACCTTAGATCTGACAGGGGATGGGTATAGCAATCAGCCCCAGCATTTT. The chain uses TRBV7-8 and TRBJ1-5; TRBD1 aligns across 8 bases. The germline gives CDR1 SGHVS, CDR2 FQNEAQ. The CDR3 spans 19 residues.

This clone was counted only a few times. The chain employs TRBV27 and TRBJ1-4; maybe TRBD1 (6 bases). The CDR3 has 15 amino acids. Trimming took 6 bases from V and 8 from J, leaving 19 bases between them. CDR1 MNHEY and CDR2 SMNVEV come from the germline V gene (reference sequence). The CDR3 region has the DNA TGTGCCAGCAGCCGTCGTGGGGGCCTCGGGGAAAAACTGTTTTTT. Translating it yields CASSRRGGLGEKLFF.

The CDR3 nucleotides are TGCAGCGCTCAACAGGGGGGGTACACTGAAGCTTTCTTT. This encodes CSAQQGGYTEAFF. The V call is TRBV29-1, the J call TRBJ1-1; 8 bases line up with TRBD1. Germline CDR1 and CDR2: SQVTM and ANQGSEA. The CDR3 extends over 13 amino acids. V was clipped by 7 bases and J by 3 bases; unmatched bases: 7.

Points on this clone: This same CDR3 is encoded by further DNA sequences in the sample. The chain joins TRBV7-2 to TRBJ1-3; D is uncertain. The CDR3 spans 15 residues. Trimming pared 3 bases from V and 0 bases from J, leaving 9 bases between. Germline lookup yields CDR1 SGHTA and CDR2 FQGNSA. The CDR3 coding sequence is TGTGCCAGCAGCTTCGGCCGGGGCTCTGGAAACACCATATATTTT. This gives the protein CASSFGRGSGNTIYF.

The V and J genes are TRBV6-1 and TRBJ1-5; D unresolved. The CDR3 is 15 amino acids. CDR1 and CDR2 from the germline V gene are MNHNS and SASEGT. Trimming took 2 bases from V and 0 from J, leaving 8 bases between them. CDR3 sequence reads: CASSESRYSNQPQHF. CDR3 sequence (DNA): TGTGCCAGCAGTGAATCCAGGTATAGCAATCAGCCCCAGCATTTT.

This clone showed up just once. The chain's CDR3 is CAWSKAGNEQFF. In DNA, the CDR3 is TGTGCCTGGAGTAAGGCGGGCAATGAGCAGTTCTTC. The chain carries TRBV30 and TRBJ2-1; perhaps TRBD2 as D (5 bases). Germline V gene sequence: CDR1 GTSNPN, CDR2 SVGIG (reference sequence). V was shortened by 2 bases and J by 6 bases, with 8 bases between the two germline ends. This CDR3 contains 12 residues.

This clone was recorded only once. The chain joins TRBV2 to TRBJ1-2, with D maybe TRBD1 (5 bases). The V and J ends lost 4 bases and 5 bases respectively, with 14 bases between them. The CDR3 runs to 14 residues. Germline V lookup: CDR1 SNHLY, CDR2 FYNNEI. The CDR3 sequence is CASSARQGGYGYTF. DNA for the CDR3: TGTGCCAGCAGTGCGCGGCAGGGAGGATATGGCTACACCTTC.

This chain connects TRBV2 to TRBJ1-6, with 7 bases lining up with TRBD1. The CDR3 covers 14 residues. The V gene's germline CDR1 is SNHLY and CDR2 FYNNEI. Trimming removed 6 bases from V and 10 bases from J; junction bases left unmatched: 9. The CDR3 here is CASRTGSFGSPLHF. The CDR3 bases are TGTGCCAGCAGGACAGGGAGTTTTGGGTCACCCCTCCACTTT.

V gene TRBV4-3 combines with J gene TRBJ2-2; 7 positions match TRBD2. From germline, CDR1 is LGHNA and CDR2 YSLEER. Losses at the gene ends were 0 bases for V and 5 bases for J; bases not matched to a gene: 6. The CDR3 length is 16 residues. CDR3 sequence reads: CASSQDPAGDTGELFF. The CDR3 nucleotides are TGCGCCAGCAGCCAAGATCCGGCGGGGGATACCGGGGAGCTGTTTTTT.

The chain couples TRBV4-1 to TRBJ1-2; 8 nucleotides line up with TRBD1. In germline, CDR1 is MGHRA, CDR2 YSYEKL. V lost 0 bases and J lost 4; bases outside the gene matches: 13. The CDR3 contains 18 residues. CDR3 DNA: TGCGCCAGCAGCCAAGATCCAGGGGGCGCCTTGCCTCTCTATGGCTACACCTTC. Protein: CASSQDPGGALPLYGYTF.

The V call is TRBV6-5, the J call TRBJ1-3; perhaps TRBD1 as D (5 bases). The V end was cut by 6 bases, the J end by 0 bases, with 12 bases between. Germline loops: CDR1 MNHEY, CDR2 SVGAGI. The CDR3 runs 15 residues. CDR3 loop: CASRSRGVSGNTIYF. The CDR3 DNA sequence: TGTGCCAGCAGATCCCGGGGGGTCTCTGGAAACACCATATATTTT.

The V call is TRBV9, the J call TRBJ1-2; TRBD1 is a possible D gene (6 bases). V lost 4 bases, J lost 4 bases, and 14 bases lay in between. Germline assignment: CDR1 SGDLS and CDR2 YYNGEE. There are 14 residues in the CDR3. The CDR3 DNA reads as TGTGCCAGCAGCCCTGAGGGGGTGACCTATGGCTACACCTTC. Its protein product is CASSPEGVTYGYTF.

The chain combines TRBV2 with TRBJ2-1; 7 bases are a match to TRBD2. The V segment lost 7 bases and the J segment 7 bases; nucleotides outside the gene matches: 13. Germline CDR1 SNHLY, CDR2 FYNNEI. This CDR3 is built from 15 residues. The CDR3 DNA sequence: TGTGCCAGCAATCCAGGACTAGGCGCTAGGAATGAGCAGTTCTTC. It encodes CASNPGLGARNEQFF.

The rearrangement joins TRBV19 to TRBJ2-1, with 8 bases lining up with TRBD2. The CDR3 spans 14 residues. The germline gives CDR1 LNHDA, CDR2 SQIVND (reference sequence). V was clipped by 6 bases and J by 14 bases; unmatched bases: 15. The CDR3 is CASREDSTTREEFF. In nucleotides, the CDR3 is TGTGCCAGTAGGGAGGACTCGACCACGCGGGAGGAGTTCTTC.

V is TRBV4-3 and J is TRBJ2-3; 8 bases match TRBD2. Looked up from germline, CDR1 is LGHNA and CDR2 is YSLEER. The CDR3 has 17 residues. Germline trimming cut 0 bases from V and 3 bases from J; bases unmatched to any gene: 8. The CDR3 DNA is TGCGCCAGCAGCCAAGACTTCGGGGGGGCCGTAACAGATACGCAGTATTTT. Translating gives CASSQDFGGAVTDTQYF.

In its sample, this clone was seen once. The chain recombines TRBV19 with TRBJ1-5, with 12 bases aligning to TRBD1. Germline V gene lookup returns CDR1 LNHDA and CDR2 SQIVND (reference sequence). Trimming at V came to 7 bases and at J to 1 base, leaving 8 bases not matched to a gene. CDR3 length: 17 amino acids. CDR3 loop: CASTRRDRGPSNQPQHF. The CDR3 nucleotides read TGTGCCAGTACCCGCCGGGACAGGGGGCCAAGCAATCAGCCCCAGCATTTT.

The rearrangement joins TRBV2 to TRBJ1-1; TRBD1 might be the D (6 bases). The V gene lost 7 bases and the J gene lost 2 bases, with 11 bases spanning the gap. CDR3 length: 13 amino acids. Germline CDR1 is SNHLY and CDR2 is FYNNEI. The CDR3 DNA reads as TGTGCCAGCATTCTACAGGGTAACACTGAAGCTTTCTTT. It yields the protein CASILQGNTEAFF.